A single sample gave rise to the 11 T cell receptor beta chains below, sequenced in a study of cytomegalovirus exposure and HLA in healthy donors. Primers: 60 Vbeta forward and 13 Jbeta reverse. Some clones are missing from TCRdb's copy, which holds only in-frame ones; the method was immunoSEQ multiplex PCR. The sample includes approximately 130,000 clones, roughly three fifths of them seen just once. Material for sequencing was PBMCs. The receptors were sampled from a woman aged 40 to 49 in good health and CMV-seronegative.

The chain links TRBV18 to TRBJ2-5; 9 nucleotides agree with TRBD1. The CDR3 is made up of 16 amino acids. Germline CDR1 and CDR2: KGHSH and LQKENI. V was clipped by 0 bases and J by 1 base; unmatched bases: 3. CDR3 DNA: TGTGCCAGCTCACCACCCCCGGACAGGGGCCAAGAGACCCAGTACTTC. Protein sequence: CASSPPPDRGQETQYF.

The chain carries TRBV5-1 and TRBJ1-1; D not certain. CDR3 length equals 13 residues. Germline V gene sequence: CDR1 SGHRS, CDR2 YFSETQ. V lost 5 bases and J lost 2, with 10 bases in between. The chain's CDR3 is CASRRAANTEAFF. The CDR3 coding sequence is TGCGCCAGCAGGCGCGCGGCCAACACTGAAGCTTTCTTT. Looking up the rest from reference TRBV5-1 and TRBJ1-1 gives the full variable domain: KAGVTQTPRYLIKTRGQQVTLSCSPISGHRSVSWYQQTPGQGLQFLFEYFSETQRNKGNFPGRFSGRQFSNSRSEMNVSTLELGDSALYLCASRRAANTEAFFGQGTRLTVV.

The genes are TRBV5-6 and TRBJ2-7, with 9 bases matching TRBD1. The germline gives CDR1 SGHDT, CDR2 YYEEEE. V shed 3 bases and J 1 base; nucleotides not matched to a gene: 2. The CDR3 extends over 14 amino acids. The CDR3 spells CASSWGTGSYEQYF. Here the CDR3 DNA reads TGTGCCAGCAGCTGGGGGACAGGGTCCTACGAGCAGTACTTC.

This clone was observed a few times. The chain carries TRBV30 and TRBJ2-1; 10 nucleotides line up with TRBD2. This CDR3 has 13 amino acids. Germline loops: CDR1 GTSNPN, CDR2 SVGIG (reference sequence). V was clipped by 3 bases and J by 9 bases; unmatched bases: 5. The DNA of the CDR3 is TGTGCCTGGAGCACAGCGGGGGGGCTTGAGCAGTTCTTC. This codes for CAWSTAGGLEQFF.

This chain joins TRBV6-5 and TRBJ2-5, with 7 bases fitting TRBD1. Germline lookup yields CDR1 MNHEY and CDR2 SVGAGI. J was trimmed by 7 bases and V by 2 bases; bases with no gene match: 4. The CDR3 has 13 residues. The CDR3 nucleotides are TGTGCCAGCAGTTACCCAGCAGGGGGGACCCAGTACTTC. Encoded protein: CASSYPAGGTQYF.

CDR3 sequence reads: CASSLGDQPQHF. CDR3 sequence (DNA): TGTGCCAGCAGCCTCGGGGATCAGCCCCAGCATTTT. V usage is TRBV13 and J usage is TRBJ1-5; D gene unclear. Germline V gene sequence: CDR1 PRHDT, CDR2 FYEKMQ (reference sequence). The CDR3 length is 12 residues. The ends were cut back, 5 bases at V and 5 bases at J, with 7 bases in the middle.

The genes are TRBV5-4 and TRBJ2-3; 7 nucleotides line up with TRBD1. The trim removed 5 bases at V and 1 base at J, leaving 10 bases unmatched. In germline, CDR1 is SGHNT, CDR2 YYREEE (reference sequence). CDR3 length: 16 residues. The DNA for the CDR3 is TGTGCCAGCAGTGCTTTCCGGGACAGCGGCACAGATACGCAGTATTTT. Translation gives CASSAFRDSGTDTQYF.

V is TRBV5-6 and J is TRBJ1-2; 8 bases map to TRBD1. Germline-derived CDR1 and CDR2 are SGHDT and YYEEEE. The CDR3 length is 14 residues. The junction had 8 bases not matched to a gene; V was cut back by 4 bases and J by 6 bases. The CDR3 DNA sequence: TGTGCCAGCAGCGCCGGACAGGGCCTGGATGGCTACACCTTC. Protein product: CASSAGQGLDGYTF.

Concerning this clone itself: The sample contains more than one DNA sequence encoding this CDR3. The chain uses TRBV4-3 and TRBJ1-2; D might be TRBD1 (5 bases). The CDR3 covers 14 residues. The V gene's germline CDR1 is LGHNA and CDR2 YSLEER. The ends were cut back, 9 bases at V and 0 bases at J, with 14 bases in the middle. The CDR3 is CASRPTEANYGYTF. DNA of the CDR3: TGCGCCAGTAGACCGACAGAAGCTAACTATGGCTACACCTTC.

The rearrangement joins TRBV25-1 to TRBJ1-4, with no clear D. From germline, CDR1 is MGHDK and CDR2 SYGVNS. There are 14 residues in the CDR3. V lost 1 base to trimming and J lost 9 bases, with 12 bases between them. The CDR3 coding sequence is TGTGCCAGCAGTGAATCCCTGAGGGAGCAAAAACTGTTTTTT. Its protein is CASSESLREQKLFF.

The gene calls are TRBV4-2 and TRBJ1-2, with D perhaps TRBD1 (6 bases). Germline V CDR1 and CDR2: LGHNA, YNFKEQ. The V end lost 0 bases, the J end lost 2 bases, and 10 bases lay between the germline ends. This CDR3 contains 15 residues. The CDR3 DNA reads TGTGCCAGCAGCCAAGATCGACAGGCGAACTATGGCTACACCTTC. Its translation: CASSQDRQANYGYTF.